The 11 T cell receptor beta chains given below trace back to one sample, sequenced in a study of breast tumors, draining lymph nodes, adjacent tissues. TCRdb re-called the multiplex PCR reads through MiXCR, storing one row per CDR3 protein. The data hold 66,000 or so distinct CDR3 sequences, with about 40% observed a single time. The sequenced sample consisted of breast tumor tissue. The origin of the receptors is a female donor with breast cancer. Some clones in this sample may be carry-over from other donors' samples.

V and J are TRBV4-2 and TRBJ2-3, with 16 bases identical to TRBD2. V lost 1 base, J lost 0 bases, and 7 bases stayed unmatched. The CDR3 has 20 amino acids. Germline CDR1 is LGHNA and CDR2 is YNFKEQ. CDR3 bases: TGTGCCAGCAGCCAAGCCTACCCGGGACTAGCGGGGGGGAGCACAGATACGCAGTATTTT. It codes for CASSQAYPGLAGGSTDTQYF.

Regarding this clonotype: Since a much larger clone is just one base distant, this may be a read error. As the CDR3 is not closed by the conserved phenylalanine or tryptophan, this likely results from a read error. Because the CDR3's place on the DNA is in doubt, the DNA is left out and the CDR3 is given as listed by TCRdb. The rearrangement uses TRBV7-9 and TRBJ2-7; no check of the table's D call, TRBD2, against the DNA was made. Inclusive of both ends, the CDR3 amounts to 12 amino acids. Per the germline V gene, CDR1 is SEHNR and CDR2 is FQNEAQ (reference sequence). CDR3 region: CASSYSAGLVAL.

There are many counts of this clonotype. The CDR3 protein is CASSLVVSTDTQYF. DNA for the CDR3: TGTGCCAGCAGCTTAGTGGTCAGCACAGATACGCAGTATTTT. V is TRBV11-2 and J is TRBJ2-3, with D unresolved. V lost 1 base and J 0 bases, leaving 5 bases between the germline ends. Germline values: CDR1 SGHAT, CDR2 FQNNGV. The CDR3 runs to 14 residues.

A note on this clonotype: A single base separates this from a much larger clone, so it may be a read error. The chain joins TRBV20-1 to TRBJ1-2, with TRBD1 as a possible D gene (5 bases). Germline values: CDR1 DFQATT, CDR2 SNEGSKA (reference sequence). The CDR3 is 13 residues long. As DNA, the CDR3 is TGCAGTGCCCCCTCGGGGGGGAGCTATGCCTACACCTTC. Its translation: CSAPSGGSYAYTF.

The chain uses TRBV4-2 and TRBJ2-2; 10 bases line up with TRBD1. V gave up 4 bases and J gave up 6 bases; unmatched junction bases: 5. This CDR3 region has 15 residues. Germline values: CDR1 LGHNA, CDR2 YNFKEQ. The CDR3 here is CASSPTGQGAGELFF. CDR3 sequence (DNA): TGTGCCAGCAGCCCAACTGGACAGGGGGCCGGGGAGCTGTTTTTT.

This clonotype was counted ten times or more. The chain combines TRBV5-1 with TRBJ2-2, with 9 bases aligning to TRBD2. CDR3 length: 17 amino acids. J gave up 2 bases and V 7 bases, and 12 bases lay outside the gene matches. From germline, CDR1 is SGHRS and CDR2 YFSETQ. The CDR3 DNA sequence: TGCGCCAGCCGTCGGCTCCATAGCGGGGGTAACACCGGGGAGCTGTTTTTT. This sequence encodes CASRRLHSGGNTGELFF.

A word on this clonotype: The junction differs from germline at one of its ends, possibly a read error. This rearrangement joins TRBV20-1 to TRBJ2-7; D perhaps matches TRBD2 (5 bases). The CDR3 extends over 11 amino acids. Germline V lookup: CDR1 DFQATT, CDR2 SNEGSKA (reference sequence). This CDR3 reads CSARALREQSF. The CDR3 DNA sequence: TGCAGTGCGAGGGCCCTTAGAGAGCAGTCCTTC.

This clonotype was found a few times. A much larger clone lies one base from this, so it may be a read error. The rearrangement links TRBV20-1 to TRBJ2-1; no clear D gene. The germline V gene encodes CDR1 DFQATT and CDR2 SNEGSKA (reference sequence). CDR3 length equals 13 residues. The CDR3 loop is CSARVAAYNAQFF. The CDR3 bases are TGCAGTGCTAGAGTAGCAGCTTACAATGCGCAGTTCTTC.

The chain joins TRBV9 to TRBJ1-2; D perhaps matches TRBD1 (5 bases). Per germline, CDR1 SGDLS and CDR2 YYNGEE. Trimming removed 4 bases from V and 5 bases from J, with 15 bases in between. The CDR3 has 14 amino acids. This CDR3 is CASSPFSGSYGYTF. CDR3 coding DNA: TGTGCCAGCAGCCCATTCTCAGGGTCTTATGGCTACACCTTC.

This clonotype was recorded many times. This may arise from a read error, as a much more abundant clone is one base away. V is TRBV11-3 and J is TRBJ2-3; the D gene could be TRBD1 or TRBD2 (5 bases each). V lost 1 base and J lost 5, with 19 bases in between. This CDR3 has 17 residues. CDR1 SGHNT and CDR2 YENEEA come from the germline V gene. Here the CDR3 reads CASSLARGAVSGDTQYF. The CDR3 coding sequence is TGTGCCAGCAGCTTAGCTCGGGGCGCCGTTAGTGGAGATACGCAGTATTTT.

This clonotype was seen at least ten times. The chain recombines TRBV30 with TRBJ1-2, with D tentatively TRBD1 (6 bases). The CDR3 has 18 amino acids. V was cut by 2 bases and J by 3 bases, with 25 bases left in between. Germline loops: CDR1 GTSNPN, CDR2 SVGIG (reference sequence). CDR3 nucleotide sequence: TGTGCCTGGAGTCCAAGTTATGGGGGCGCGATAGGTTACTATGGCTACACCTTC. It encodes CAWSPSYGGAIGYYGYTF.